The sample holds many counts of the clone carrying this TCR beta chain. The data originate from a study of T cells in Graves' hyperthyroidism and ophthalmopathy. Germline CDR1 reads MNHEY; CDR2 reads SVGEGT. There are 18 residues in the CDR3. V was pared by 0 bases and J by 3 bases, with 20 bases between. Amplified regions were TCR beta CDR3 sequences from RNA transcripts. With the HTBI primer set, the TCR CDR3 went through a first round of RT-PCR. TCRdb reanalysed the multiplex PCR reads using MiXCR and keeps one entry per CDR3 protein. This table holds about 290,000 distinct CDR3 sequences, about 14% found once.

The sequence was obtained from a young woman with Graves' hyperthyroidism that later progressed to Graves' ophthalmopathy. The rearrangement joins TRBV6-2 or TRBV6-3 to TRBJ1-1, with D unclear. What was sequenced was blood. The CDR3 is CASSYSPVRVEADTEAFF. The DNA of the CDR3 is TGTGCCAGCAGTTACTCACCTGTTCGGGTGGAGGCGGACACTGAAGCTTTCTTT.